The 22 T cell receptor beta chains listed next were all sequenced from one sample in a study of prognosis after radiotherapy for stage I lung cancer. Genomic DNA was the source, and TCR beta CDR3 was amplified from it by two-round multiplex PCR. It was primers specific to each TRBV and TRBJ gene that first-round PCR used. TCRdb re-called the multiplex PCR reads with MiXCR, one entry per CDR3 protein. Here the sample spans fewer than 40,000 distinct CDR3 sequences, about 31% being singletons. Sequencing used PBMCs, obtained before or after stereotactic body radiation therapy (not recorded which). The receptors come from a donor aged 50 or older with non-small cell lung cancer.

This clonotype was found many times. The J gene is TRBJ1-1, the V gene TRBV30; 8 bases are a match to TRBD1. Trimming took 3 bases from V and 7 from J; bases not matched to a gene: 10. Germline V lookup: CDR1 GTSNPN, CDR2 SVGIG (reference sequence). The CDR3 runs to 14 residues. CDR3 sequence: CAWRGPQGAGEAFF. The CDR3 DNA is TGTGCCTGGAGGGGGCCCCAGGGGGCGGGTGAAGCTTTCTTT.

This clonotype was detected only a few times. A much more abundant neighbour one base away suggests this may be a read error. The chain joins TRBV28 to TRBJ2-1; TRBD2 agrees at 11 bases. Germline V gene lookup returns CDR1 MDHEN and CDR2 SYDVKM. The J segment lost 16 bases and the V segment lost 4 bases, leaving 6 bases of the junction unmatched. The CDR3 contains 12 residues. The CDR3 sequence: CASSYRSGGDFF. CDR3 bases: TGTGCCAGCAGTTACCGTAGCGGGGGGGATTTCTTC.

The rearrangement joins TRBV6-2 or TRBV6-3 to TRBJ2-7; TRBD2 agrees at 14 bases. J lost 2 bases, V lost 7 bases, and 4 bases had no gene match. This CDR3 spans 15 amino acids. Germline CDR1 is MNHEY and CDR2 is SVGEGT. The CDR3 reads CASIPGLAGAYEQYF. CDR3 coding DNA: TGTGCCAGCATTCCGGGACTAGCGGGAGCCTACGAGCAGTACTTC.

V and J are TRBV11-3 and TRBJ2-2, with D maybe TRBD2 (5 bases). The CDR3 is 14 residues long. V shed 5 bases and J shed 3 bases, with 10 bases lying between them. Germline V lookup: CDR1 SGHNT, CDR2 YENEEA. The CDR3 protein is CASSRGPDTGELFF. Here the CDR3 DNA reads TGTGCCAGCAGCCGAGGGCCGGACACCGGGGAGCTGTTTTTT.

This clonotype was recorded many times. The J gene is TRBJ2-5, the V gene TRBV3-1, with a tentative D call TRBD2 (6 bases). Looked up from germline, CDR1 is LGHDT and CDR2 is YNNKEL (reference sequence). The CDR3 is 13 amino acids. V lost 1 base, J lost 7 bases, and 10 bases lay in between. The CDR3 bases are TGTGCCAGCAGCCAAGCCGGGAGTGGGACCCAGTACTTC. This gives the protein CASSQAGSGTQYF.

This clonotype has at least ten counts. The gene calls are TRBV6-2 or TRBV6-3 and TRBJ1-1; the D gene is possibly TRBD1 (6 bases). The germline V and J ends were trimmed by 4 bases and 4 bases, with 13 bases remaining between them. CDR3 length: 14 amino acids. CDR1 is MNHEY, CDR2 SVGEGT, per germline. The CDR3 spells CASSLPRGATEAFF. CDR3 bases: TGTGCCAGCAGTTTGCCTAGGGGGGCCACTGAAGCTTTCTTT.

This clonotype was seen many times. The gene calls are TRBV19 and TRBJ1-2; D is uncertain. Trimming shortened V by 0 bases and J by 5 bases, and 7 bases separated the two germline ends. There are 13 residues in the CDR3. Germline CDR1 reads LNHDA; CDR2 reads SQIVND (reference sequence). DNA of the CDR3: TGTGCCAGTAGTATAGAGGAGCGTTATGGCTACACCTTC. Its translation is CASSIEERYGYTF.

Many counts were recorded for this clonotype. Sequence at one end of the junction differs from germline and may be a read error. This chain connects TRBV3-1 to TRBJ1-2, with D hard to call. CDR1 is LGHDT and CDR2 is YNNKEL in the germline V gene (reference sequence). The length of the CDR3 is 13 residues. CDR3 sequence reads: CASSQDLGGPFNF. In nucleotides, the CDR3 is TGTGCCAGCAGCCAAGACTTGGGCGGGCCGTTCAACTTC. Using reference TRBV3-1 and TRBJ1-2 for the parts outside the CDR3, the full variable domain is DTAVSQTPKYLVTQMGNDKSIKCEQNLGHDTMYWYKQDSKKFLKIMFSYNNKELIINETVPNRFSPKSPDKAHLNLHINSLELGDSAVYFCASSQDLGGPFNFGSGTRLTVV.

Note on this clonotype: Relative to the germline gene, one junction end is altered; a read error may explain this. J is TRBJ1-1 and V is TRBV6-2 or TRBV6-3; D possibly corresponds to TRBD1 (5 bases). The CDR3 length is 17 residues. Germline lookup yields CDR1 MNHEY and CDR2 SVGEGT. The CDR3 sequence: CARSYDSGLWMNTEAFF. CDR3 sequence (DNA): TGTGCCCGCAGCTACGACAGTGGGCTCTGGATGAACACTGAAGCTTTCTTT.

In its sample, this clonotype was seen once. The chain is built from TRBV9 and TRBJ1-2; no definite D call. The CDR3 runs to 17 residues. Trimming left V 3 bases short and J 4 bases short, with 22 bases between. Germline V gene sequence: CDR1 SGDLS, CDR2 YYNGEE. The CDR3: CASSASWVAGLTYGYTF. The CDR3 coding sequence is TGTGCCAGCAGCGCCTCTTGGGTGGCAGGCTTGACCTATGGCTACACCTTC.

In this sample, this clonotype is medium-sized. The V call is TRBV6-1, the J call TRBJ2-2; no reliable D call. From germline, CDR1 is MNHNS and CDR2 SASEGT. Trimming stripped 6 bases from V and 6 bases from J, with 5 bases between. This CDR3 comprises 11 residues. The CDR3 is CASRFSGELFF. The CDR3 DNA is TGTGCCAGCAGATTTTCCGGGGAGCTGTTTTTT.

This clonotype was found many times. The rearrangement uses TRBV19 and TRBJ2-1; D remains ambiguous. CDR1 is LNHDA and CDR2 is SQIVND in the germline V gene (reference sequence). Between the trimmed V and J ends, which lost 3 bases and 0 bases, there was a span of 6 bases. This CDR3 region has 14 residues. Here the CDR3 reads CASSMDRSYNEQFF. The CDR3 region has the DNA TGTGCCAGTAGTATGGACCGCTCCTACAATGAGCAGTTCTTC.

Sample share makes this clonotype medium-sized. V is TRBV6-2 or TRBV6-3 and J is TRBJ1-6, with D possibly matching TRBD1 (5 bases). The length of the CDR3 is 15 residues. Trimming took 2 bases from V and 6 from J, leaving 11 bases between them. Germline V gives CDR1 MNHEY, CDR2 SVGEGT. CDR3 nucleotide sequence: TGTGCCAGCAGTTACGCCCTGACAGCTAATTCACCCCTCCACTTT. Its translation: CASSYALTANSPLHF.

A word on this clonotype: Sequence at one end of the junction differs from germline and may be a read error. DNA of the CDR3: TGTGCCAGCAGCTTATGCGGGGGGCCCAGCACATATACGCAGTATTTT. Translating gives CASSLCGGPSTYTQYF. J is TRBJ2-3 and V is TRBV7-2; 8 nucleotides agree with TRBD2. The CDR3 consists of 16 residues. CDR1 SGHTA and CDR2 FQGNSA come from the germline V gene.

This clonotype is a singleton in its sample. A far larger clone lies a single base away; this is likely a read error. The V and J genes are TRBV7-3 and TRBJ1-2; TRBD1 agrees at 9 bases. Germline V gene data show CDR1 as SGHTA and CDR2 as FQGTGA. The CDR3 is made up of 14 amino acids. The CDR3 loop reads CANSHKQGADGYTF. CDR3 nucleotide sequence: TGTGCCAACAGCCACAAACAGGGGGCTGATGGCTACACCTTC.

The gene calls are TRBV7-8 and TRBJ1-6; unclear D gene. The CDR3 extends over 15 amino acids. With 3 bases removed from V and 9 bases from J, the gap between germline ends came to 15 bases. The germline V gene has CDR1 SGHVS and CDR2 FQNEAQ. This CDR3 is CASSFRTAEGSPLHF. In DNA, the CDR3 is TGTGCCAGCAGCTTCAGGACCGCTGAGGGTTCACCCCTCCACTTT.

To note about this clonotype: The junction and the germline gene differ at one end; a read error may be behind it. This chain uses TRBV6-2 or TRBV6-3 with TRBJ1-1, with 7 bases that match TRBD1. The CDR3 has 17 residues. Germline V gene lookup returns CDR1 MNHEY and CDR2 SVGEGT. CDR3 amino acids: CASSYSFKGAMKTEAFF. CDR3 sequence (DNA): TGTGCCAGCAGTTACTCGTTTAAGGGGGCAATGAAAACTGAAGCTTTCTTT.

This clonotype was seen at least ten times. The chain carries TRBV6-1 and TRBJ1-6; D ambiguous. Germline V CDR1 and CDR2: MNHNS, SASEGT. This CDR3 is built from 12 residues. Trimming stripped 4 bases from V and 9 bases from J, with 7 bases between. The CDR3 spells CASSGTGSPLHF. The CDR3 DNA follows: TGTGCCAGCAGTGGGACTGGTTCACCCCTCCACTTT.

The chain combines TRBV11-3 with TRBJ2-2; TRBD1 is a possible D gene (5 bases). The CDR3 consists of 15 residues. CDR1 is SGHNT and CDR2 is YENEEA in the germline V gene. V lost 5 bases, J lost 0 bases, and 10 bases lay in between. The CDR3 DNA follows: TGTGCCAGCAGCCAGGACACCGCGAACACCGGGGAGCTGTTTTTT. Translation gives CASSQDTANTGELFF.

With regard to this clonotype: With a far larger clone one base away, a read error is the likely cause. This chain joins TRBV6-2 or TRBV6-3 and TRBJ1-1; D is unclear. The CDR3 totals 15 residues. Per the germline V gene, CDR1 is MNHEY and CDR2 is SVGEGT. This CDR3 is CASSAGSGPNTESFF. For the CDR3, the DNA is TGTGCCAGCAGTGCTGGTTCCGGGCCGAACACTGAATCTTTCTTT.

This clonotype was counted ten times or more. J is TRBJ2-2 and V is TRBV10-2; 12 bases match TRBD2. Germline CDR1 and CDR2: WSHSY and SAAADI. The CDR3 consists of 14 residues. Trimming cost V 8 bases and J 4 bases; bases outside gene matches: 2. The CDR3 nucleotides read TGCGCCAGCGGACTAGCGGGGTCCACCGGGGAGCTGTTTTTT. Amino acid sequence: CASGLAGSTGELFF.

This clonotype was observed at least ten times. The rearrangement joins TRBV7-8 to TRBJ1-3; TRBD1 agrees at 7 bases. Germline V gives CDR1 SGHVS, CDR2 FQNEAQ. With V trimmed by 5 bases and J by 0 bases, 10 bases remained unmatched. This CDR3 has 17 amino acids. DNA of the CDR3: TGTGCCAGCAGCCCTGGTTGGACAGGAATCTCTGGAAACACCATATATTTT. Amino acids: CASSPGWTGISGNTIYF.